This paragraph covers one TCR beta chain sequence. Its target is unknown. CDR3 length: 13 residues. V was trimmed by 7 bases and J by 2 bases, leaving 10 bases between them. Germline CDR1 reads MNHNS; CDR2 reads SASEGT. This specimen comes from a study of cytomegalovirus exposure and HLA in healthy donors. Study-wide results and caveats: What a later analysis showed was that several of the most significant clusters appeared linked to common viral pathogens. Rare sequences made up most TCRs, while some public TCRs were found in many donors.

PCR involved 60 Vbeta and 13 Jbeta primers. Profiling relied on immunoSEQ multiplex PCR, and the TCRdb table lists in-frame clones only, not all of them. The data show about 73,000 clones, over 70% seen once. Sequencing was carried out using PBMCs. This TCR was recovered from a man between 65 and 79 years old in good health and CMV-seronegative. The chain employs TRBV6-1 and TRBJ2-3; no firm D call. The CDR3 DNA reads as TGTGCCAGCAACCAAGAGTACACAGATACGCAGTATTTT. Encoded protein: CASNQEYTDTQYF.